Each of the 22 T cell receptor beta chains below was sequenced from the same sample in a study of blood T cell repertoires in COVID-19. Profiling relied on immunoSEQ multiplex PCR, and the TCRdb table lists in-frame clones only, not all of them. Among about 250,000 clones listed, around nine tenths were seen once. Sequencing was done on a sample of peripheral blood. Receptors were obtained from a man younger than 45 with acute or convalescent COVID-19.

The chain joins TRBV20-1 to TRBJ1-1; 8 positions agree with TRBD1. Germline loops: CDR1 DFQATT, CDR2 SNEGSKA (reference sequence). This CDR3 has 12 residues. Trimming cost V 3 bases and J 8 bases; bases outside gene matches: 5. CDR3 nucleotides: TGCAGTGCTAGTGTGACAGGGGAAGAAGCTTTCTTT. Protein sequence: CSASVTGEEAFF.

V and J are TRBV10-2 and TRBJ2-7, with 7 bases that match TRBD1. CDR3 size: 12 residues. Unmatched junction bases numbered 2, after V lost 6 bases and J lost 3 bases. Germline-derived CDR1 and CDR2 are WSHSY and SAAADI. Written as DNA, the CDR3 is TGCGCCAGCAGGAGGGACAGCTACGAGCAGTACTTC. Protein: CASRRDSYEQYF.

This chain uses TRBV28 with TRBJ1-5; no clear D. Per the germline V gene, CDR1 is MDHEN and CDR2 is SYDVKM. The CDR3 has 15 amino acids. V was clipped by 3 bases and J by 0 bases, with 9 bases between them. The CDR3 DNA reads as TGTGCCAGCAGTTTGGCCAGTAATAGCAATCAGCCCCAGCATTTT. Its protein is CASSLASNSNQPQHF.

The chain combines TRBV20-1 with TRBJ2-1, with 8 positions matching TRBD2. The germline gives CDR1 DFQATT, CDR2 SNEGSKA (reference sequence). Trimming removed 3 bases from V and 6 bases from J; junction bases left unmatched: 10. The CDR3 consists of 15 residues. For the CDR3, the DNA is TGCAGTGCTAGTGATACTAGCGGAGGGGTCAATGAGCAGTTCTTC. Translating gives CSASDTSGGVNEQFF.

The genes are TRBV6-2 or TRBV6-3 and TRBJ2-7; 13 nucleotides line up with TRBD2. Germline CDR1 and CDR2: MNHEY and SVGEGT. V shed 5 bases, J shed 1 base, and the junction held 8 bases outside the gene matches. This CDR3 has 17 amino acids. The CDR3 nucleotides read TGTGCCAGCAGTCCCGGGACTAGCGGGACTTGGTCCTACGAGCAGTACTTC. This encodes CASSPGTSGTWSYEQYF.

The chain carries TRBV14 and TRBJ2-3; 15 nucleotides agree with TRBD2. The germline V gene has CDR1 SGHDN and CDR2 FVKESK. J gave up 0 bases and V 2 bases, and 9 bases lay outside the gene matches. The CDR3 consists of 20 residues. As DNA, the CDR3 is TGTGCCAGCAGCCAACCAAGGGCCGGGACTAGCGGGAGGAGCACAGATACGCAGTATTTT. It is translated as CASSQPRAGTSGRSTDTQYF.

This clone was detected once. Written as DNA, the CDR3 is TGTGCCAGCAGCTTGGCTGGAGCTAGCGGGAGATACACAGATACGCAGTATTTT. It encodes CASSLAGASGRYTDTQYF. The chain couples TRBV5-4 to TRBJ2-3; 10 bases map to TRBD2. This CDR3 is 18 amino acids long. Germline assignment: CDR1 SGHNT and CDR2 YYREEE (reference sequence). J gave up 2 bases and V 0 bases, and 9 bases lay outside the gene matches.

The chain carries TRBV9 and TRBJ1-4; D possibly corresponds to TRBD1 (5 bases). Germline V gives CDR1 SGDLS, CDR2 YYNGEE. The CDR3 runs 15 residues. V gave up 0 bases and J gave up 5 bases, with 11 bases separating them. CDR3 sequence: CASSVANWGNEKLFF. The CDR3 region has the DNA TGTGCCAGCAGCGTAGCGAACTGGGGCAATGAAAAACTGTTTTTT.

Concerning this clone itself: Other DNA sequences in the sample encode the same CDR3. V usage is TRBV13 and J usage is TRBJ1-5, with D unclear. V was shortened by 4 bases and J by 0 bases, with 4 bases between the two germline ends. This CDR3 has 13 residues. The germline V gene has CDR1 PRHDT and CDR2 FYEKMQ (reference sequence). CDR3 in DNA: TGTGCCAGCAGCTCCAATAGCAATCAGCCCCAGCATTTT. As protein: CASSSNSNQPQHF.

The V gene is TRBV27, the J gene TRBJ1-5, with a weak D call TRBD1 (6 bases). The V end lost 6 bases, the J end lost 3 bases, and 12 bases lay between the germline ends. Per the germline V gene, CDR1 is MNHEY and CDR2 is SMNVEV (reference sequence). The CDR3 is 14 amino acids. The CDR3 region has the DNA TGTGCCAGCAGGAGCGGACAGTACAATCAGCCCCAGCATTTT. The encoded protein is CASRSGQYNQPQHF.

The chain recombines TRBV19 with TRBJ2-7, with 8 bases aligning to TRBD2. V lost 8 bases and J lost 3; bases outside the gene matches: 9. The CDR3 has 14 amino acids. CDR1 is LNHDA, CDR2 SQIVND, per germline (reference sequence). This CDR3 is CASSPPGRVYEQYF. DNA for the CDR3: TGTGCCAGTTCCCCTCCCGGGAGGGTCTACGAGCAGTACTTC.

This chain connects TRBV5-1 to TRBJ2-7, with TRBD2 matching 8 bases. J gave up 4 bases and V 0 bases, and 6 bases lay outside the gene matches. The CDR3 sequence is 15 residues long. Per the germline V gene, CDR1 is SGHRS and CDR2 is YFSETQ. In DNA form, the CDR3 reads TGCGCCAGCAGCTTGGTCGGGACTAGAGGGTACGAGCAGTACTTC. Amino acid sequence: CASSLVGTRGYEQYF.

This clone was counted once. The CDR3 DNA reads TGTGCCAGCAGCTTAGGGGACAGGGGGCCAGGAGGAGACATTCAGTACTTC. Residues: CASSLGDRGPGGDIQYF. V gene TRBV7-3 combines with J gene TRBJ2-4; 12 positions agree with TRBD1. Germline CDR1 SGHTA, CDR2 FQGTGA. Germline trimming cut 2 bases from V and 8 bases from J; bases unmatched to any gene: 10. This CDR3 comprises 17 residues.

V gene TRBV19 combines with J gene TRBJ1-5, with 7 positions matching TRBD1. Germline CDR1 LNHDA, CDR2 SQIVND (reference sequence). The trim removed 6 bases at V and 4 bases at J, leaving 9 bases unmatched. The CDR3 has 15 residues. The CDR3 DNA is TGTGCCAGTAGGCAGGTGGGACAGTTGAATCAGCCCCAGCATTTT. Protein: CASRQVGQLNQPQHF. Supplemented by reference TRBV19 and TRBJ1-5, the full variable domain reads DGGITQSPKYLFRKEGQNVTLSCEQNLNHDAMYWYRQDPGQGLRLIYYSQIVNDFQKGDIAEGYSVSREKKESFPLTVTSAQKNPTAFYLCASRQVGQLNQPQHFGDGTRLSIL.

The J gene is TRBJ2-7, the V gene TRBV10-3; D not certain. Germline V lookup: CDR1 ENHRY, CDR2 SYGVKD. The CDR3 is made up of 14 amino acids. V was clipped by 2 bases and J by 2 bases, with 10 bases between them. The CDR3 region is CAISENTSPYEQYF. CDR3 DNA sequence: TGTGCCATCAGTGAGAACACATCCCCCTACGAGCAGTACTTC.

The chain joins TRBV6-6 to TRBJ2-3; D ambiguous. Germline V gene lookup returns CDR1 MNHNY and CDR2 SVGAGI (reference sequence). V was clipped by 8 bases and J by 6 bases, with 12 bases between them. The CDR3 is 12 amino acids. The CDR3 spells CASWAPKDTQYF. The CDR3 nucleotides read TGTGCCAGCTGGGCCCCTAAGGATACGCAGTATTTT.

The chain is built from TRBV28 and TRBJ2-1, with 7 bases that match TRBD2. Trimming took 6 bases from V and 6 from J; bases not matched to a gene: 14. There are 16 residues in the CDR3. Germline CDR1 and CDR2: MDHEN and SYDVKM. For the CDR3, the DNA is TGTGCCAGCAGCCACGACTCTGGCGGGGGTCGCAATGAGCAGTTCTTC. Translating it yields CASSHDSGGGRNEQFF.

The chain uses TRBV7-9 and TRBJ1-6; 10 nucleotides line up with TRBD1. The J segment lost 5 bases and the V segment lost 4 bases, leaving 2 bases of the junction unmatched. Germline values: CDR1 SEHNR, CDR2 FQNEAQ (reference sequence). The length of the CDR3 is 15 residues. CDR3 sequence (DNA): TGTGCCAGCAGCTATGGACAGGGGGATAATTCACCCCTCCACTTT. As protein: CASSYGQGDNSPLHF.

This clone has just a few counts. J is TRBJ1-2 and V is TRBV7-9, with a tentative D call TRBD1 (6 bases). The CDR3 extends over 15 amino acids. Germline V lookup: CDR1 SEHNR, CDR2 FQNEAQ (reference sequence). V was pared by 0 bases and J by 6 bases, with 14 bases between. CDR3 in amino acids: CASSLAKRGTDGYTF. CDR3 sequence (DNA): TGTGCCAGCAGCTTAGCTAAAAGGGGGACGGATGGCTACACCTTC.

The CDR3 sequence is CATWTGNYGYTF. CDR3 bases: TGTGCCACCTGGACAGGGAACTATGGCTACACCTTC. This rearrangement joins TRBV28 to TRBJ1-2; 8 bases align to TRBD1. CDR3 length: 12 amino acids. V was clipped by 10 bases and J by 2 bases; unmatched bases: 3. Germline V gene sequence: CDR1 MDHEN, CDR2 SYDVKM.

The J gene is TRBJ2-2, the V gene TRBV28; maybe TRBD2 (5 bases). The V and J ends lost 6 bases and 4 bases respectively, with 12 bases between them. CDR3 length: 14 amino acids. Germline V CDR1 and CDR2: MDHEN, SYDVKM. The CDR3 here is CASSPYTSTGELFF. The CDR3 coding sequence is TGTGCCAGCAGCCCTTATACTAGCACCGGGGAGCTGTTTTTT.

The CDR3 is CASSLDSPGLGYEQYF. For the CDR3, the DNA is TGCGCCAGCAGCTTGGATTCCCCGGGACTGGGCTACGAGCAGTACTTC. The J gene is TRBJ2-7, the V gene TRBV5-1; TRBD2 might be the D (6 bases). V lost 0 bases and J lost 3, with 16 bases in between. Germline V gene lookup returns CDR1 SGHRS and CDR2 YFSETQ. The CDR3 contains 16 residues.